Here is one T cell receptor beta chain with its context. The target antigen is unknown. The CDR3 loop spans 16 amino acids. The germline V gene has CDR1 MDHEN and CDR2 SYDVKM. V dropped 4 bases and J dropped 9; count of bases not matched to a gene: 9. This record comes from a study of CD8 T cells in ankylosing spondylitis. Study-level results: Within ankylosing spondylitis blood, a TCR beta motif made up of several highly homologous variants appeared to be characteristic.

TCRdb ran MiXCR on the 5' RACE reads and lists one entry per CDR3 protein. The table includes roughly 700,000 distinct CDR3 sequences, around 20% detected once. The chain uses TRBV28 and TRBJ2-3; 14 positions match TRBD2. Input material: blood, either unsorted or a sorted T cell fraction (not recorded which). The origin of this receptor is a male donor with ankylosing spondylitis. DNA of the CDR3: TGTGCCAGCAGTTCTCCGGGACTAGCGGGAGCGGGGACGCAGTATTTT. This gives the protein CASSSPGLAGAGTQYF.